The 27 T cell receptor beta chains presented below share a single source sample, sequenced in a study of shared clonotypes between healthy human individuals (dated by TCRdb to the early 2020s). The protocol used for the library was the immunoSEQ multiplex PCR assay. TCRdb's version of the immuneACCESS table is confined to in-frame rearrangements and falls short of the full clone set. An unresolved V gene accounts for under half of the shortfall where checked; the remainder is of unknown origin. Here the sample has some 240,000 clones; over 60% occur a single time. The ten largest make up 11% of the sample. The sequenced sample was memory CD4+ T cells sorted from blood. The intended sense of this specimen's cell subset or site label: CD45RA-negative fraction. The source is a man aged 25-45 years in good health.

This chain uses TRBV10-3 with TRBJ1-2; D uncertain. The germline CDR1 and CDR2 sequences are ENHRY and SYGVKD. Trimming removed 0 bases from V and 10 bases from J, with 9 bases in between. The CDR3 is made up of 12 amino acids. Here the CDR3 reads CAISESGGNYTF. As DNA, the CDR3 is TGTGCCATCAGTGAGTCGGGAGGGAACTACACCTTC.

The chain combines TRBV7-8 with TRBJ2-1; D may be TRBD2 (6 bases). Between the trimmed V and J ends, which lost 5 bases and 4 bases, there was a span of 12 bases. This CDR3 comprises 14 residues. Germline CDR1 is SGHVS and CDR2 is FQNEAQ. The CDR3 region has the DNA TGTGCCAGCAGCCCGAAGGAGGGTTACAATGAGCAGTTCTTC. The encoded protein is CASSPKEGYNEQFF. The whole variable domain, filled in from reference TRBV7-8 and TRBJ2-1, reads GAGVSQSPRYKVAKRGQDVALRCDPISGHVSLFWYQQALGQGPEFLTYFQNEAQLDKSGLPSDRFFAERPEGSVSTLKIQRTQQEDSAVYLCASSPKEGYNEQFFGPGTRLTVL.

To note about this clone: This CDR3 is also generated by other DNA sequences in the sample. V is TRBV28 and J is TRBJ2-3; D gene ambiguous. The CDR3 is 12 amino acids. The germline V and J ends were trimmed by 5 bases and 2 bases, with 5 bases remaining between them. Germline-derived CDR1 and CDR2 are MDHEN and SYDVKM. The CDR3, as DNA: TGTGCCAGCAGTGAGACCACAGATACGCAGTATTTT. Its translation is CASSETTDTQYF.

V and J are TRBV5-1 and TRBJ2-6, with D possibly TRBD2 on 6 matching bases. Germline V gene sequence: CDR1 SGHRS, CDR2 YFSETQ. Trimming shortened V by 4 bases and J by 1 base, and 15 bases separated the two germline ends. This CDR3 spans 17 amino acids. This CDR3 reads CASSRIGTGSGANVLTF. CDR3 in DNA: TGCGCCAGCAGCCGGATTGGGACTGGTTCTGGGGCCAACGTCCTGACTTTC.

For this clone: The sample carries other DNA sequences with the same CDR3. The V call is TRBV2, the J call TRBJ2-2; D is undetermined. V was clipped by 3 bases and J by 2 bases, with 7 bases between them. This CDR3 region has 14 residues. Germline assignment: CDR1 SNHLY and CDR2 FYNNEI. For the CDR3, the DNA is TGTGCCAGCAGTGAGTCGTCTAACACCGGGGAGCTGTTTTTT. Translated: CASSESSNTGELFF.

The V call is TRBV5-3, the J call TRBJ1-1; a weak D match, TRBD1 (6 bases). TRBV5-3 is reported as an ORF; its role is uncertain. Trimming pared 0 bases from V and 1 base from J, leaving 19 bases between. This CDR3 region has 18 residues. Here the CDR3 reads CARSLAPATVQGNTEAFF. CDR3 DNA: TGTGCCAGAAGCTTGGCCCCGGCGACCGTACAGGGGAACACTGAAGCTTTCTTT.

The chain employs TRBV27 and TRBJ1-1; TRBD1 is a possible D gene (5 bases). V was clipped by 4 bases and J by 5 bases, with 20 bases between them. The CDR3 totals 16 residues. Looked up from germline, CDR1 is MNHEY and CDR2 is SMNVEV (reference sequence). In nucleotides, the CDR3 is TGTGCCAGCAGTTCGCCCGGGACGGCTGCAAGGACTGAAGCTTTCTTT. Protein: CASSSPGTAARTEAFF.

The chain couples TRBV6-6 to TRBJ1-5; 8 bases align to TRBD1. Germline V gene data show CDR1 as MNHNY and CDR2 as SVGAGI (reference sequence). Germline trimming cut 6 bases from V and 6 bases from J; bases unmatched to any gene: 10. This CDR3 contains 15 residues. The CDR3 here is CASSPGQGAPQPQHF. The DNA of the CDR3 is TGTGCCAGCAGCCCCGGGCAGGGGGCCCCTCAGCCCCAGCATTTT.

The chain links TRBV11-2 to TRBJ2-1, with no clear D. The CDR3 length is 11 residues. V lost 9 bases and J 5 bases, leaving 8 bases between the germline ends. CDR1 is SGHAT, CDR2 FQNNGV, per germline. CDR3 sequence: CASGQHNEQFF. CDR3 sequence (DNA): TGTGCCAGTGGCCAGCACAATGAGCAGTTCTTC.

In the case of this clone: Other DNA variants within this sample encode the same CDR3. The V gene is TRBV6-1, the J gene TRBJ2-1; D may be TRBD2 (6 bases). The CDR3 is made up of 15 amino acids. The ends were cut back, 0 bases at V and 1 base at J, with 7 bases in the middle. Germline CDR1 is MNHNS and CDR2 is SASEGT. The CDR3 sequence is CASSEASGSYNEQFF. CDR3 coding DNA: TGTGCCAGCAGTGAAGCTAGCGGTTCCTACAATGAGCAGTTCTTC.

The V gene is TRBV5-1, the J gene TRBJ2-5; possible D gene TRBD1, 5 bases. With 0 bases removed from V and 3 bases from J, the gap between germline ends came to 15 bases. The CDR3 has 16 residues. CDR1 SGHRS and CDR2 YFSETQ come from the germline V gene. CDR3 residues: CASSLGRVGEKETQYF. Written as DNA, the CDR3 is TGCGCCAGCAGCTTGGGCAGGGTAGGAGAGAAAGAGACCCAGTACTTC. Full variable domain (rest looked up from reference TRBV5-1 and TRBJ2-5): KAGVTQTPRYLIKTRGQQVTLSCSPISGHRSVSWYQQTPGQGLQFLFEYFSETQRNKGNFPGRFSGRQFSNSRSEMNVSTLELGDSALYLCASSLGRVGEKETQYFGPGTRLLVL.

This clone was detected a few times. This chain's CDR3 is CASSRRGGHTDTQYF. The CDR3 DNA follows: TGTGCCAGCAGCCGGCGGGGGGGACACACAGATACGCAGTATTTT. The chain has TRBV11-3 and TRBJ2-3, with 9 bases lining up with TRBD2. The V segment lost 5 bases and the J segment 2 bases; nucleotides outside the gene matches: 5. This CDR3 region has 15 residues. Looked up from germline, CDR1 is SGHNT and CDR2 is YENEEA. Full variable domain (remainder filled in from reference TRBV11-3 and TRBJ2-3): EAGVVQSPRYKIIEKKQPVAFWCNPISGHNTLYWYLQNLGQGPELLIRYENEEAVDDSQLPKDRFSAERLKGVDSTLKIQPAELGDSAVYLCASSRRGGHTDTQYFGPGTRLTVL.

The count of this clone is one. V gene TRBV29-1 combines with J gene TRBJ2-5; TRBD1 matches at 9 bases. Germline CDR1 reads SQVTM; CDR2 reads ANQGSEA. V was pared by 6 bases and J by 4 bases, with 6 bases of the junction left unmatched. This CDR3 comprises 13 residues. The CDR3 DNA is TGCAGCGTCCCGACGACAGGGGGAGAGACCCAGTACTTC. This gives the protein CSVPTTGGETQYF.

In regard to this clone: Other DNA sequences in this sample translate to the same CDR3. The chain uses TRBV6-1 and TRBJ2-5; 11 nucleotides line up with TRBD2. Germline V gives CDR1 MNHNS, CDR2 SASEGT. V shed 6 bases, J shed 4 bases, and the junction held 7 bases outside the gene matches. The CDR3 extends over 15 amino acids. The CDR3 DNA follows: TGTGCCAGCAGATTAGCGGGAGGGCCGGGAGAGACCCAGTACTTC. This encodes CASRLAGGPGETQYF.

J is TRBJ2-5 and V is TRBV25-1; D tentatively fits TRBD1 or TRBD2 (5 bases each). The CDR3 spans 15 residues. The germline V gene has CDR1 MGHDK and CDR2 SYGVNS. V was clipped by 7 bases and J by 2 bases, with 17 bases between them. CDR3 nucleotide sequence: TGTGCCAGCACGCCGCTGGGACGGACACAAGAGACCCAGTACTTC. Protein product: CASTPLGRTQETQYF.

This clone was recorded once. V and J are TRBV6-5 and TRBJ2-4, with 7 bases matching TRBD2. The CDR3 length is 14 residues. V lost 2 bases, J lost 5 bases, and 3 bases stayed unmatched. The V gene's germline CDR1 is MNHEY and CDR2 SVGAGI. The CDR3 region has the DNA TGTGCCAGCAGTTACGTGGCGGGAGAAAACATTCAGTACTTC. Protein product: CASSYVAGENIQYF.

This clone has more than one count but fewer than ten. V usage is TRBV15 and J usage is TRBJ1-5, with 7 bases lining up with TRBD1. The CDR3 is 15 residues long. The germline gives CDR1 LNHNV, CDR2 YYDKDF (reference sequence). With V trimmed by 4 bases and J by 9 bases, 12 bases remained unmatched. Here the CDR3 reads CATSMRQGGGLPQHF. The CDR3 nucleotides are TGTGCCACCAGCATGAGACAGGGCGGTGGTCTGCCCCAGCATTTT.

The table lists this clone with a few counts. The gene calls are TRBV5-1 and TRBJ2-1, with 9 bases matching TRBD2. The CDR3 extends over 15 amino acids. Germline V CDR1 and CDR2: SGHRS, YFSETQ. V gave up 0 bases and J gave up 9 bases; unmatched junction bases: 7. For the CDR3, the DNA is TGCGCCAGCAGCTTGGTGTCTCTAGCGGGATCTGAGCAGTTCTTC. This gives the protein CASSLVSLAGSEQFF.

The count of this clone is one. V is TRBV6-5 and J is TRBJ2-4; a weak D match, TRBD1 (7 bases). Germline V lookup: CDR1 MNHEY, CDR2 SVGAGI. The CDR3 loop spans 16 amino acids. V lost 0 bases, J lost 9 bases, and 18 bases lay in between. In DNA, the CDR3 is TGTGCCAGCAGTTACTCGACCCCGGGGGCAGGGGGCATTCAGTACTTC. Protein: CASSYSTPGAGGIQYF.

This clone was counted once. V usage is TRBV2 and J usage is TRBJ1-4; possibly TRBD1 for D (6 bases). The V gene's germline CDR1 is SNHLY and CDR2 FYNNEI. The germline V and J ends were trimmed by 8 bases and 0 bases, with 13 bases remaining between them. CDR3 length equals 15 residues. The CDR3: CASARQVATNEKLFF. DNA of the CDR3: TGTGCCAGCGCCCGACAGGTCGCAACTAATGAAAAACTGTTTTTT. Drawing the rest from reference TRBV2 and TRBJ1-4, the complete variable domain is EPEVTQTPSHQVTQMGQEVILRCVPISNHLYFYWYRQILGQKVEFLVSFYNNEISEKSEIFDDQFSVERPDGSNFTLKIRSTKLEDSAMYFCASARQVATNEKLFFGSGTQLSVL.

This clone was detected ten times or more. J is TRBJ2-7 and V is TRBV6-6, with 7 nucleotides matching TRBD2. The CDR3 has 16 amino acids. Trimming at V came to 2 bases and at J to 5 bases, leaving 12 bases not matched to a gene. Germline V lookup: CDR1 MNHNY, CDR2 SVGAGI (reference sequence). The DNA for the CDR3 is TGTGCCAGCAGTTACGGGGAGGGGCGGGCCTTTCACGAGCAGTACTTC. Translated: CASSYGEGRAFHEQYF.

This clone was seen at least ten times. The chain joins TRBV2 to TRBJ1-5, with 9 bases that match TRBD1. The CDR3 runs 12 residues. The germline V gene encodes CDR1 SNHLY and CDR2 FYNNEI. With V trimmed by 8 bases and J by 6 bases, 2 bases remained unmatched. CDR3 coding DNA: TGTGCCAGCCAGACAGGGGGTCAGCCCCAGCATTTT. It translates to CASQTGGQPQHF.

This clone has only a few counts. This rearrangement joins TRBV2 to TRBJ2-1, with D unresolved. Trimming shortened V by 4 bases and J by 12 bases, and 13 bases separated the two germline ends. CDR1 and CDR2 from the germline V gene are SNHLY and FYNNEI. This CDR3 has 12 residues. CDR3 nucleotides: TGTGCCAGCAGTGGTCAACGCGAAGGGCAGTTCTTC. Translating it yields CASSGQREGQFF.

V usage is TRBV4-3 and J usage is TRBJ2-7; 10 positions match TRBD2. With 1 base clipped from V and 1 base from J, the junction kept 19 bases outside the gene matches. This CDR3 has 21 residues. Germline V gene sequence: CDR1 LGHNA, CDR2 YSLEER. The CDR3 DNA reads TGCGCCAGCAGCCAAGCCTGGGGGTTCCGACTAGCGGGTGGAAGGTCCTACGAGCAGTACTTC. Amino acids: CASSQAWGFRLAGGRSYEQYF.

V is TRBV6-5 and J is TRBJ1-4; 9 bases map to TRBD1. CDR1 and CDR2 from the germline V gene are MNHEY and SVGAGI. CDR3 length: 15 residues. Losses at the gene ends were 6 bases for V and 2 bases for J; bases not matched to a gene: 4. The CDR3 region is CASSHRGRTNEKLFF. Written as DNA, the CDR3 is TGTGCCAGCAGCCACAGGGGGCGGACTAATGAAAAACTGTTTTTT.

The chain uses TRBV7-9 and TRBJ2-1, with 11 bases matching TRBD2. J was trimmed by 0 bases and V by 5 bases; bases with no gene match: 6. This CDR3 region has 17 residues. The germline V gene encodes CDR1 SEHNR and CDR2 FQNEAQ (reference sequence). The CDR3 DNA sequence: TGTGCCAGCAGCCCAAGACTAGCGGGACCCTCCTACAATGAGCAGTTCTTC. It translates to CASSPRLAGPSYNEQFF.

J is TRBJ2-7 and V is TRBV5-1, with 11 bases that match TRBD2. Germline V gene data show CDR1 as SGHRS and CDR2 as YFSETQ. The ends lost 4 bases at V and 2 bases at J; junction bases unmatched: 5. The CDR3 length is 15 residues. The CDR3 here is CASSPGLAGPYEQYF. As DNA, the CDR3 is TGCGCCAGCAGCCCCGGACTAGCGGGCCCCTACGAGCAGTACTTC.